The 21 T cell receptor beta chains below all came from one sample that was sequenced in a study of blood T cell repertoires in COVID-19. Produced via immunoSEQ multiplex PCR; TCRdb's table is partial and in-frame only. The sample carries some 220,000 clones, about 80% recorded once. Sample: peripheral blood. The receptors stem from a woman aged 25 to 45 who had recovered from COVID-19.

J is TRBJ1-2 and V is TRBV30; a weak D match, TRBD1 (5 bases). Germline V lookup: CDR1 GTSNPN, CDR2 SVGIG (reference sequence). V shed 5 bases and J shed 8 bases, with 24 bases lying between them. The CDR3 length is 15 residues. CDR3 in amino acids: CAWGGVGPSWRGYTF. CDR3 DNA: TGTGCCTGGGGGGGTGTTGGACCTAGCTGGCGGGGCTACACCTTC.

This clone was counted a few times. The genes are TRBV19 and TRBJ1-1; the match to TRBD1 covers 8 bases. The CDR3 loop spans 14 amino acids. Germline lookup yields CDR1 LNHDA and CDR2 SQIVND (reference sequence). The V segment lost 0 bases and the J segment 8 bases; nucleotides outside the gene matches: 5. The CDR3 bases are TGTGCCAGTAGTATAGAGTCGGACAGGGAAGAAGCTTTCTTT. Protein sequence: CASSIESDREEAFF.

The V call is TRBV5-5, the J call TRBJ1-5; D is possibly TRBD1 (5 bases). With 1 base removed from V and 7 bases from J, the gap between germline ends came to 15 bases. The germline V gene has CDR1 SGHKS and CDR2 YYEKEE (reference sequence). The CDR3 is 15 residues long. CDR3 nucleotide sequence: TGTGCCAGCAGCTTGAAATTGCAGGGAGGACAGCCCCAGCATTTT. It yields the protein CASSLKLQGGQPQHF.

This clone was seen just once. This chain links TRBV29-1 with TRBJ1-4; a weak D match, TRBD1 (5 bases). The germline V gene has CDR1 SQVTM and CDR2 ANQGSEA. V was pared by 7 bases and J by 6 bases, with 15 bases between. This CDR3 is built from 13 residues. The CDR3 loop reads CSAAWGGDEKLFF. The CDR3 DNA sequence: TGCAGCGCGGCATGGGGGGGGGATGAAAAACTGTTTTTT.

This chain links TRBV9 with TRBJ2-7, with a possible D match to TRBD2 (6 bases). V lost 3 bases to trimming and J lost 6 bases, with 16 bases between them. The CDR3 is made up of 14 amino acids. Germline V gene data show CDR1 as SGDLS and CDR2 as YYNGEE. The CDR3 loop is CASSAGGGSGEQYF. The CDR3 DNA reads TGTGCCAGCAGCGCCGGGGGAGGCTCGGGCGAGCAGTACTTC.

The chain couples TRBV19 to TRBJ1-5, with 8 bases fitting TRBD1. Per germline, CDR1 LNHDA and CDR2 SQIVND (reference sequence). Trimming cost V 8 bases and J 7 bases; bases outside gene matches: 7. There are 13 residues in the CDR3. The CDR3 region has the DNA TGTGCCAGTCGACAGGGGTTAGAGCAGCCCCAGCATTTT. The encoded protein is CASRQGLEQPQHF.

The chain recombines TRBV28 with TRBJ2-7; D may be TRBD1 (5 bases). CDR3 length equals 13 residues. The germline V gene encodes CDR1 MDHEN and CDR2 SYDVKM. Trimming shortened V by 7 bases and J by 2 bases, and 12 bases separated the two germline ends. CDR3 coding DNA: TGTGCCAGCACTCCAGGGCCTCCCTACGAGCAGTACTTC. This sequence encodes CASTPGPPYEQYF.

The chain combines TRBV3-1 (or the pseudogene TRBV3-2) with TRBJ2-2; the match to TRBD2 covers 9 bases. The V segment lost 5 bases and the J segment 9 bases; nucleotides outside the gene matches: 10. This CDR3 comprises 15 residues. Germline V CDR1 and CDR2: LGHDT, YNNKEL (reference sequence). The CDR3 nucleotides read TGTGCCAGCAGCTCCGTGGGACTAGCAAAGCGGGAGCTGTTTTTT. This encodes CASSSVGLAKRELFF.

V is TRBV28 and J is TRBJ2-2; D may be TRBD1 (6 bases). Per the germline V gene, CDR1 is MDHEN and CDR2 is SYDVKM. Trimming stripped 5 bases from V and 9 bases from J, with 19 bases between. This CDR3 has 15 residues. CDR3 DNA: TGTGCCAGCAGTCTTCGACAGGTTTTGCGCCGGGAGCTGTTTTTT. Amino acid sequence: CASSLRQVLRRELFF. Combining the CDR3 with reference TRBV28 and TRBJ2-2 gives the whole variable domain DVKVTQSSRYLVKRTGEKVFLECVQDMDHENMFWYRQDPGLGLRLIYFSYDVKMKEKGDIPEGYSVSREKKERFSLILESASTNQTSMYLCASSLRQVLRRELFFGEGSRLTVL.

V and J are TRBV15 and TRBJ2-7; no clear D gene. The ends were cut back, 1 base at V and 2 bases at J, with 12 bases in the middle. The germline V gene encodes CDR1 LNHNV and CDR2 YYDKDF (reference sequence). The CDR3 has 15 residues. CDR3 DNA sequence: TGTGCCACCAGCAGAGCTTCGGCGGAAGCCTACGAGCAGTACTTC. It codes for CATSRASAEAYEQYF.

This chain joins TRBV24-1 and TRBJ2-1; 7 bases are a match to TRBD1. The CDR3 length is 15 residues. With V trimmed by 9 bases and J by 3 bases, 10 bases remained unmatched. Germline V lookup: CDR1 KGHDR, CDR2 SFDVKD. This CDR3 reads CATSRDSEHYNEQFF. For the CDR3, the DNA is TGTGCCACCTCTCGGGACAGTGAACACTACAATGAGCAGTTCTTC.

The V call is TRBV7-9, the J call TRBJ2-6, with 9 bases that match TRBD1. The CDR3 is 17 amino acids. The germline CDR1 and CDR2 sequences are SEHNR and FQNEAQ (reference sequence). After removal of 4 bases from V and 1 base from J, the junction contained 5 bases not matched to a gene. The CDR3 DNA follows: TGTGCCAGCAGCTCAAGACAGGGGGTATCTGGGGCCAACGTCCTGACTTTC. Its translation: CASSSRQGVSGANVLTF.

The chain joins TRBV10-3 to TRBJ2-2; 9 positions agree with TRBD1. The ends lost 5 bases at V and 1 base at J; junction bases unmatched: 5. The CDR3 has 16 amino acids. The V gene's germline CDR1 is ENHRY and CDR2 SYGVKD. CDR3 residues: CAISPTGGGNTGELFF. The CDR3 nucleotides are TGTGCCATCAGTCCCACAGGGGGCGGGAACACCGGGGAGCTGTTTTTT.

This clone was found once. The rearrangement uses TRBV18 and TRBJ1-5, with D maybe TRBD1 (5 bases). V lost 3 bases to trimming and J lost 3 bases, with 27 bases between them. The V gene's germline CDR1 is KGHSH and CDR2 LQKENI. The CDR3 is 20 amino acids. The DNA for the CDR3 is TGTGCCAGCTCACCCGCCCGGGGGGAACTGGGACCCTTTTTCAATCAGCCCCAGCATTTT. This translates into CASSPARGELGPFFNQPQHF.

The chain is built from TRBV23-1 and TRBJ1-6; perhaps TRBD1 as D (6 bases). TRBV23-1 is an open reading frame, and its role is uncertain. The CDR3 contains 15 residues. Trimming stripped 8 bases from V and 10 bases from J, with 21 bases between. The CDR3 DNA reads TGCGCCAGCTACACTAAAGGGACATGGGGGTCACCCCTCCACTTT. It yields the protein CASYTKGTWGSPLHF.

The chain recombines TRBV9 with TRBJ2-2; 8 bases align to TRBD1. Germline loops: CDR1 SGDLS, CDR2 YYNGEE. The CDR3 is 18 residues long. V was pared by 3 bases and J by 4 bases, with 14 bases of the junction left unmatched. This CDR3 reads CASSARTGLSTVTGELFF. Written as DNA, the CDR3 is TGTGCCAGCAGCGCGCGGACAGGGTTGAGCACCGTCACCGGGGAGCTGTTTTTT. The full variable domain, rest sourced from reference TRBV9 and TRBJ2-2, is DSGVTQTPKHLITATGQRVTLRCSPRSGDLSVYWYQQSLDQGLQFLIQYYNGEERAKGNILERFSAQQFPDLHSELNLSSLELGDSALYFCASSARTGLSTVTGELFFGEGSRLTVL.

In nucleotides, the CDR3 is TGTGCCAGCCACAGTAGACGCGCCGGGGAGCTGTTTTTT. This encodes CASHSRRAGELFF. This sequence joins TRBV25-1 and TRBJ2-2, with unresolved D. This CDR3 comprises 13 residues. V was clipped by 8 bases and J by 6 bases, with 13 bases between them. Germline loops: CDR1 MGHDK, CDR2 SYGVNS.

The chain joins TRBV27 to TRBJ1-1, with D possibly matching TRBD1 (5 bases). V lost 9 bases to trimming and J lost 4 bases, with 18 bases between them. Germline V CDR1 and CDR2: MNHEY, SMNVEV (reference sequence). This CDR3 spans 14 amino acids. CDR3 in amino acids: CASMGRGQGTEAFF. Here the CDR3 DNA reads TGTGCCAGTATGGGGCGGGGTCAGGGCACTGAAGCTTTCTTT.

The CDR3, as DNA: TGTGCCAGCAGCTTGGCGCTGACAGGATATGGCTACACCTTC. Its translation is CASSLALTGYGYTF. The chain uses TRBV5-6 and TRBJ1-2; D possibly corresponds to TRBD1 (6 bases). CDR1 is SGHDT and CDR2 is YYEEEE in the germline V gene. This CDR3 is 14 amino acids long. The V and J ends lost 0 bases and 5 bases respectively, with 11 bases between them. The full variable domain, completed using reference TRBV5-6 and TRBJ1-2, is DAGVTQSPTHLIKTRGQQVTLRCSPKSGHDTVSWYQQALGQGPQFIFQYYEEEERQRGNFPDRFSGHQFPNYSSELNVNALLLGDSALYLCASSLALTGYGYTFGSGTRLTVV.

The rearrangement links TRBV4-2 to TRBJ1-5; 7 bases match TRBD1. This CDR3 has 13 residues. In germline, CDR1 is LGHNA, CDR2 YNFKEQ. V trimming: 6 bases; J trimming: 2 bases; junction bases outside the gene matches: 1. The CDR3 sequence: CASSQGGNQPQHF. CDR3 bases: TGTGCCAGCAGTCAGGGGGGCAATCAGCCCCAGCATTTT.

DNA of the CDR3: TGCGCCAGCAGCCAAGATAGGGGATGGGACCAGGCGGGAGAGCAGTACTTC. It yields the protein CASSQDRGWDQAGEQYF. This sequence joins TRBV4-1 and TRBJ2-7; a possible D gene is TRBD2 (6 bases). There are 17 residues in the CDR3. Germline V CDR1 and CDR2: MGHRA, YSYEKL. V lost 0 bases, J lost 7 bases, and 22 bases lay in between.